This T cell receptor beta chain is drawn from a study of OX40 agonist ivuxolimab in advanced cancers. Study as a whole: Three partial responders included one hepatocellular carcinoma patient and two cutaneous melanoma patients.

Study-wide results and caveats: At 0.1 to 3.0 mg/kg, clonal expansion of CD4+ and CD8+ blood T cells had occurred by week 6. On average, a greater number of expanded clones characterised CD8+ T cells relative to CD4+.

This CDR3 has 19 residues. V lost 1 base and J 0 bases, leaving 19 bases between the germline ends. Looked up from germline, CDR1 is SGHVS and CDR2 is FQNEAQ. A note on this clone: The antigen remains unidentified.

TCRdb's copy holds only in-frame clones and misses some; the assay was immunoSEQ multiplex PCR. The sample yields about 20,000 clones, approximately 82% seen once. Peripheral blood came from all dose cohorts at three timepoints. This material consisted of CD4+ or CD8+ T cells sorted from blood, taken in a trial of the OX40 agonist ivuxolimab. The gene calls are TRBV7-8 and TRBJ1-5, with unresolved D. The TCR comes from an adult with an advanced solid tumor such as melanoma, head and neck, liver or kidney cancer. In DNA form, the CDR3 reads TGTGCCAGCAGCTTAGTAGGTGGGGAACAGATTTATAGCAATCAGCCCCAGCATTTT. Amino acid sequence: CASSLVGGEQIYSNQPQHF.